Listed below are T cell receptor beta chains from one sample, sequenced in a study of blood T cell repertoires in COVID-19. Sequencing used immunoSEQ multiplex PCR; TCRdb keeps in-frame clones, though not all of them. The sample lists 130,000 to 150,000 clones; 60% to 80% were seen once. Sequenced: peripheral blood. These receptors were obtained from a man aged 50-59 years with active or convalescent COVID-19. Both conserved end residues are part of each CDR3. The D gene is left open where the match is weak. Clone sizes are given selectively: once, few, many, or a class where the clone is expanded.

TRBV7-8	-	-	TRBJ2-7	12	TGTGCCAGCAGCTTTAGGGGATACGAGCAGTACTTC	CASSFRGYEQYF
TRBV19	-	-	TRBJ2-1	15	TGTGCCAGTAGTATTGGGGCTAGCGTTTACAATGAGCAGTTCTTC	CASSIGASVYNEQFF
TRBV6-5	-	-	TRBJ1-1	13	TGTGCCAGCACATGGACTGAGAACACTGAAGCTTTCTTT	CASTWTENTEAFF
TRBV5-4	-	-	TRBJ2-5	13	TGTGCCAGCAGCTTGGGACAGCGAGAGACCCAGTACTTC	CASSLGQRETQYF
TRBV2	-	-	TRBJ2-7	14	TGTGCCAGCAGCCTACAGGGGGGGGCCTACGAGCAGTACTTC	CASSLQGGAYEQYF
TRBV5-1	-	TRBD1	TRBJ2-3	15	TGCGCCAGCAGCTTGGAGGGACAGGGCACAGATACGCAGTATTTT	CASSLEGQGTDTQYF
TRBV29-1	-	-	TRBJ2-1	16	TGCAGCGTTGAAGTTCTCCCGGGAGTTCTGTCCAATGAGCAGTTCTTC	CSVEVLPGVLSNEQFF
TRBV28	-	-	TRBJ2-1	17	TGTGCCAGCAGTTTACCGGGTTTTAGGTCGTCCTACAATGAGCAGTTCTTC	CASSLPGFRSSYNEQFF
TRBV19	-	-	TRBJ1-1	14	TGTGCCAGTAGTACGGGACATCAGAACACTGAAGCTTTCTTT	CASSTGHQNTEAFF
TRBV19	-	-	TRBJ2-7	16	TGTGCCAGTAGTCCACAAGTCCTTGGCCCTTCCTACGAGCAGTACTTC	CASSPQVLGPSYEQYF
TRBV10-3	-	-	TRBJ2-1	12	TGTGCCATCAGTGAGTCCGCGGGTGAGCAGTTCTTC	CAISESAGEQFF
TRBV28	-	-	TRBJ2-1	14	TGTGCCAGCAGTCGCGCGGGGCTTGGCGATGAGCAGTTCTTC	CASSRAGLGDEQFF
TRBV2	-	TRBD1	TRBJ2-1	14	TGTGCCAGCAGCCGGGACAGGGGAAGGGATGAGCAGTTCTTC	CASSRDRGRDEQFF
TRBV16	-	-	TRBJ2-7	12	TGTGCCAGCAGCCAACGGAGGGTCGAGCAGTACTTC	CASSQRRVEQYF
TRBV5-1	-	TRBD1	TRBJ2-7	14	TGCGCCAGCAGCTTGGTAGGGGGCGAGTACGAGCAGTACTTC	CASSLVGGEYEQYF
TRBV6-5	-	TRBD1	TRBJ1-6	14	TGTGCCAGCAGAGACAGGGCCAGAAGAACACCCCTCCACTTT	CASRDRARRTPLHF
TRBV5-6	-	-	TRBJ2-7	15	TGTGCCAGCAGCTTGACGGCGGGGGCCTCCTACGAGCAGTACTTC	CASSLTAGASYEQYF
TRBV24-1	-	-	TRBJ2-2	15	TGTGCCACCAGTGATTCGAGACTTAACACCGGGGAGCTGTTTTTT	CATSDSRLNTGELFF
TRBV27	-	TRBD1	TRBJ2-2	16	TGTGCCAGCAGTTTGACCGACAGGGTGCGCACCGGGGAGCTGTTTTTT	CASSLTDRVRTGELFF
TRBV27	-	-	TRBJ1-5	15	TGTGCCAGCAGTTTATGGGGAGGTAGCAATCAGCCCCAGCATTTT	CASSLWGGSNQPQHF
TRBV28	-	TRBD1	TRBJ2-3	17	TGTGCCAGCAGTCCCCTAGGGACAGGGATGTTCTCAGATACGCAGTATTTT	CASSPLGTGMFSDTQYF
TRBV3-1/TRBV3-2	once	-	TRBJ1-6	14	TGTGCCAGCAGCCCTCTGGCCCGGGGTTCACCCCTCCACTTT	CASSPLARGSPLHF
TRBV14	-	-	TRBJ2-7	14	TGTGCCAGCAGCCAAGAAACAGGGCGGTACGAGCAGTACTTC	CASSQETGRYEQYF
TRBV7-3	-	-	TRBJ2-2	16	TGTGCCAGCAGCTTAGTGCAAGCGGGCGACGCCGGGGAGCTGTTTTTT	CASSLVQAGDAGELFF
TRBV9	-	TRBD1	TRBJ1-4	15	TGTGCCAGCAGCTACAGGGGCAATGCCAATGAAAAACTGTTTTTT	CASSYRGNANEKLFF
TRBV27	-	-	TRBJ1-5	14	TGTGCCAGCAGTTCCCCCGGGAGCAATCAGCCCCAGCATTTT	CASSSPGSNQPQHF
TRBV6-5	-	-	TRBJ2-7	13	TGTGCCACCCCGACCGACGGACTGGACGAGCAGTACTTC	CATPTDGLDEQYF
TRBV4-2	-	-	TRBJ2-1	14	TGTGCCAGCAGCCAAGACCCGAGGCGAGGTGAGCAGTTCTTC	CASSQDPRRGEQFF
TRBV27	few	TRBD1	TRBJ1-1	14	TGTGCCAGCAGTCCGGGGGCAGGGGGCACTGAAGCTTTCTTT	CASSPGAGGTEAFF
TRBV7-9	few	-	TRBJ2-2	15	TGTGCCAGCAGCCTTCTAGGAAGTAGAACCGGGGAGCTGTTTTTT	CASSLLGSRTGELFF
TRBV29-1	-	-	TRBJ2-1	18	TGCAGCGTCCTGGCGACGCCACAGCCTTTAAGCTCCTACAATGAGCAGTTCTTC	CSVLATPQPLSSYNEQFF
TRBV23-1	-	-	TRBJ2-1	16	TGCGCCAGCGGACTCCGGTCCTTCCTCTCCTACAATGAGCAGTTCTTC	CASGLRSFLSYNEQFF
TRBV6-5	once	TRBD1	TRBJ1-5	16	TGTGCCAGCAGTTACTCCCGACAGGGGCTTGGAGAGCCCCAGCATTTT	CASSYSRQGLGEPQHF
TRBV19	-	TRBD1	TRBJ1-5	16	TGTGCCAGTAGTATAGTGAGCGGGACAGGGGGACAGCCCCAGCATTTT	CASSIVSGTGGQPQHF
TRBV10-3	-	TRBD1	TRBJ1-5	19	TGTGCCATCAGTGACCTCGTGGGGACAGGGGGTATGGTTGGTCAGCCCCAGCATTTT	CAISDLVGTGGMVGQPQHF
TRBV12-5	-	-	TRBJ1-1	12	TGTGCTAGTGGCCTGCACAGGGCGAAAGCTTTCTTT	CASGLHRAKAFF
TRBV7-8	-	-	TRBJ2-7	16	TGTGCCAGCAGCTTAGAAGGACTGGGATCTCCGAACGAGCAGTACTTC	CASSLEGLGSPNEQYF
TRBV29-1	-	-	TRBJ1-3	13	TGCAGCGTTGTAGCGCTCTCTGGAAACACCATATATTTT	CSVVALSGNTIYF
TRBV18	-	TRBD1	TRBJ1-1	15	TGTGCCAGCTCACTCCAGGGGGCGATGAACACTGAAGCTTTCTTT	CASSLQGAMNTEAFF
TRBV11-2	-	-	TRBJ1-1	15	TGTGCCAGCAGCCTCCGGGGGGGGGCGAACACTGAAGCTTTCTTT	CASSLRGGANTEAFF
TRBV11-3	-	TRBD2	TRBJ2-5	17	TGTGCCAGCAGCTTAGGGACTAGCGGGAGGGCCGACGAGACCCAGTACTTC	CASSLGTSGRADETQYF
TRBV6-4	-	TRBD1	TRBJ1-2	13	TGTGCCAGCAGTGGGGACAGGGGATATGGCTACACCTTC	CASSGDRGYGYTF
TRBV7-6	once	TRBD2	TRBJ2-7	17	TGTGCCAGCACCCTCGGACTAGCGGGAGGGGGCTCCTACGAGCAGTACTTC	CASTLGLAGGGSYEQYF
TRBV19	few	-	TRBJ1-1	13	TGTGCCAGTATTGGGGCTTTGAACACTGAAGCTTTCTTT	CASIGALNTEAFF
TRBV2	-	TRBD2	TRBJ2-1	16	TGTGCCAGCAGTCACCGGACTAGCGGCTCCTACAATGAGCAGTTCTTC	CASSHRTSGSYNEQFF
TRBV3-1/TRBV3-2	few	-	TRBJ1-4	14	TGTGCCAGCAGCTCCCGAGGTACTAATGAAAAACTGTTTTTT	CASSSRGTNEKLFF
TRBV6-1	once	-	TRBJ1-2	12	TGTGCCAGCAGTGAACGAGTCTATGGCTACACCTTC	CASSERVYGYTF
TRBV29-1	few	TRBD2	TRBJ2-3	16	TGCAGCGTTGACGGGACTAGCGGGAGTCCTACCAATACGCAGTATTTT	CSVDGTSGSPTNTQYF
TRBV6-6	-	-	TRBJ2-1	13	TGTGCCAGCACCCTCACTCAGGGTAATGAGCAGTTCTTC	CASTLTQGNEQFF
TRBV18	-	-	TRBJ2-2	15	TGTGCCAGCTCACCCCCCCTTCCGAACACCGGGGAGCTGTTTTTT	CASSPPLPNTGELFF
TRBV4-1	-	TRBD2	TRBJ2-2	17	TGCGCCAGCAGCCAAGATGGGGGGGTCCGGAACACCGGGGAGCTGTTTTTT	CASSQDGGVRNTGELFF
TRBV2	-	-	TRBJ1-6	12	TGTGCCCGGGGGAGATATAATTCACCCCTCCACTTT	CARGRYNSPLHF
TRBV16	-	-	TRBJ1-1	15	TGTGCCAGCAGCCGTCCCCGGGGGAATGGGGCTGAAGCTTTCTTT	CASSRPRGNGAEAFF
TRBV18	-	-	TRBJ2-1	16	TGTGCCAGCTCACCACCGAAAGGACAGTCCTACAATGAGCAGTTCTTC	CASSPPKGQSYNEQFF